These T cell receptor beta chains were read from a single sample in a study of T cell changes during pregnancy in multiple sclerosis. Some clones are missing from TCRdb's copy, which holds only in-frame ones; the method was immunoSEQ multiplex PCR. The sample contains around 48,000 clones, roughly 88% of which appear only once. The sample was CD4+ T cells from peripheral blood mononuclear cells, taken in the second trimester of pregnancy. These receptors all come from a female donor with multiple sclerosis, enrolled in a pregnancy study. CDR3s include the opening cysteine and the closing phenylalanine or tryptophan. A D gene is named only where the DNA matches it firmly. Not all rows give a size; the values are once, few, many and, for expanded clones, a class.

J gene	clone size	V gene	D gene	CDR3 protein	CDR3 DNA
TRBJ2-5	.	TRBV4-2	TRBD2	CASSQGASGRGETQYF	TGTGCCAGCAGCCAAGGGGCTAGCGGGAGAGGGGAGACCCAGTACTTC
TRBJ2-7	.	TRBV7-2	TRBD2	CASRPGTSGSYEQYF	TGTGCCAGCAGACCGGGGACTAGCGGGTCCTACGAGCAGTACTTC
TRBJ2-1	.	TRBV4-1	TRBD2	CASSQDREGYNEQFF	TGCGCCAGCAGCCAAGACCGGGAGGGCTACAATGAGCAGTTCTTC
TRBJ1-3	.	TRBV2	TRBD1	CASFDRGHSGNTIYF	TGTGCCAGCTTTGACAGGGGGCATTCTGGAAACACCATATATTTT
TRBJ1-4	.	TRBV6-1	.	CASSERYTGGSGEKLFF	TGTGCCAGCAGTGAAAGGTACACAGGTGGTTCTGGTGAAAAACTGTTTTTT
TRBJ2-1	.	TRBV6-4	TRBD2	CASSDRTAGRDEQFF	TGTGCCAGCAGTGACCGTACAGCGGGACGGGATGAGCAGTTCTTC
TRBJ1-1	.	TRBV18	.	CASSQDSKAGEAFF	TGTGCCAGCTCACAGGACAGCAAGGCGGGTGAAGCTTTCTTT
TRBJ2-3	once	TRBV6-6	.	CAAARGRGTDTQYF	TGTGCCGCCGCGCGGGGTAGGGGCACAGATACGCAGTATTTT
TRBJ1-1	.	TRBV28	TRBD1	CASAQTGWDTEAFF	TGTGCCAGCGCCCAGACAGGGTGGGACACTGAAGCTTTCTTT
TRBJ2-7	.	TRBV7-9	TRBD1	CASNLGQGISYEQYF	TGTGCCAGCAATCTTGGACAGGGCATCTCCTACGAGCAGTACTTC
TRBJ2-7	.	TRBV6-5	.	CASSYSKAGSGYEQYF	TGTGCCAGCAGTTACTCGAAGGCGGGGAGTGGATACGAGCAGTACTTC
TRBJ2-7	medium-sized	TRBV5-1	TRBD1	CASSLTGTAYEQYF	TGCGCCAGCAGCTTGACTGGGACAGCCTACGAGCAGTACTTC
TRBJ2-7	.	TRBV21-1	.	CANNSYGLAGSTYEQYF	TGTGCCAACAACTCTTACGGACTAGCGGGCTCGACCTACGAGCAGTACTTC
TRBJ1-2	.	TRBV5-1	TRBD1	CASARETGANYGYTF	TGCGCCAGCGCCAGGGAGACAGGGGCGAACTATGGCTACACCTTC
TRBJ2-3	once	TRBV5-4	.	CASESSSTDTQYF	TGTGCCAGCGAGTCGTCTAGCACAGATACGCAGTATTTT
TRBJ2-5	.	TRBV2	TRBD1	CASSEALRQGAKTQYF	TGTGCCAGCAGTGAAGCGCTTCGACAGGGGGCCAAGACCCAGTACTTC
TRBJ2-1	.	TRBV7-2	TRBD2	CASSSRLAEGGGEQFF	TGTGCCAGCAGCTCTCGACTAGCGGAAGGGGGAGGTGAGCAGTTCTTC
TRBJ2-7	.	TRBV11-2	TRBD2	CASGGSGDEQYF	TGTGCCAGCGGCGGGAGTGGAGACGAGCAGTACTTC
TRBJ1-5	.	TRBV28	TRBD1	CASSPTGGIPYSNQPQHF	TGTGCCAGCAGTCCCACAGGGGGCATTCCTTACTCGAATCAGCCCCAGCATTTT
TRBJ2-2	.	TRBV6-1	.	CASSEPQIGELFF	TGTGCCAGCAGTGAGCCCCAGATCGGGGAGCTGTTTTTT
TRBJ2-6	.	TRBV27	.	CASTLPPRLSSGANVLTF	TGTGCCAGCACTCTACCCCCGCGACTTAGCTCTGGGGCCAACGTCCTGACTTTC
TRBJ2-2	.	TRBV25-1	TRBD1	CASSEYLGQGNTGELFF	TGTGCCAGCAGTGAATATTTGGGACAGGGCAACACCGGGGAGCTGTTTTTT
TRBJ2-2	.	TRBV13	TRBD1	CASSLVRGQGFVAGELFF	TGTGCCAGCAGCTTAGTTCGAGGACAGGGGTTCGTAGCCGGGGAGCTGTTTTTT
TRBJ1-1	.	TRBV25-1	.	CASSEYQGGTEAFF	TGTGCCAGCAGTGAATATCAGGGCGGCACTGAAGCTTTCTTT
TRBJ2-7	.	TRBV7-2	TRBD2	CASSKGLAGGSYEQYF	TGTGCCAGCAGTAAGGGACTAGCGGGAGGATCCTACGAGCAGTACTTC
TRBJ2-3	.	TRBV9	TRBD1	CASTRTGESTDTQYF	TGTGCCAGCACCCGGACAGGGGAAAGCACAGATACGCAGTATTTT
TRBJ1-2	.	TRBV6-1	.	CASRQIGTINYGYTF	TGTGCCAGCAGGCAAATTGGGACAATTAACTATGGCTACACCTTC
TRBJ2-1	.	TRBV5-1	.	CASKVELVTYNEQFF	TGCGCCAGCAAAGTGGAACTAGTCACCTACAATGAGCAGTTCTTC
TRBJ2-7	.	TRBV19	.	CASSMRVTYEQYF	TGTGCCAGTAGTATGCGGGTCACCTACGAGCAGTACTTC
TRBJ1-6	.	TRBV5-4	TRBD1	CASSFDRGDSPLHF	TGTGCCAGCAGCTTCGACAGGGGGGATTCACCCCTCCACTTT
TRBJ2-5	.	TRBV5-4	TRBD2	CASRLAGLETQYF	TGTGCCAGCCGGCTAGCGGGATTGGAGACCCAGTACTTC
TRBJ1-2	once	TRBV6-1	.	CASIDTSGANYGYTF	TGTGCCAGCATTGACACGTCCGGAGCTAACTATGGCTACACCTTC
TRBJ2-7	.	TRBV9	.	CASSVRGHGSPYEQYF	TGTGCCAGCAGCGTGAGGGGACACGGATCCCCCTACGAGCAGTACTTC
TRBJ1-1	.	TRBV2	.	CASRSEGRARNTEAFF	TGTGCCAGCAGGTCCGAGGGCCGGGCTAGGAACACTGAAGCTTTCTTT
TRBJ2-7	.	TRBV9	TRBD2	CASSVDGGRIYEQYF	TGTGCCAGCAGCGTAGACGGCGGGAGGATTTACGAGCAGTACTTC
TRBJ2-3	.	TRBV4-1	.	CASSHPRTLHTQYF	TGCGCCAGCAGCCACCCCAGGACTTTACATACGCAGTATTTT
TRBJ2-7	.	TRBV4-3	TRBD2	CASSQGAGVRDYEQYF	TGCGCCAGCAGCCAAGGAGCGGGAGTAAGAGACTACGAGCAGTACTTC
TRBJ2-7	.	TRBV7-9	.	CASSPPGPRYEQYF	TGTGCCAGCAGCCCTCCGGGTCCACGGTACGAGCAGTACTTC
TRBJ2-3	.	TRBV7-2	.	CASSLTLAASTDTQYF	TGTGCCAGCAGCTTAACGCTAGCAGCTAGCACAGATACGCAGTATTTT
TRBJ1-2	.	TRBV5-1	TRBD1	CASSFGTGNYGYTF	TGCGCCAGCAGCTTCGGGACAGGCAACTATGGCTACACCTTC
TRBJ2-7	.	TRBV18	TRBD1	CASSAGTGLGYEQYF	TGTGCCAGCTCCGCCGGGACAGGCCTGGGGTACGAGCAGTACTTC
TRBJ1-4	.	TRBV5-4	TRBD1	CASSRKQGAEEKLFF	TGTGCCAGCAGCCGTAAACAGGGGGCCGAGGAAAAACTGTTTTTT
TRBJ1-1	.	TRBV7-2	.	CASSLVRPPVAFF	TGTGCCAGCAGCTTAGTCCGTCCTCCGGTTGCTTTCTTT
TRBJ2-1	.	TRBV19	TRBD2	CASSIQAGSYNEQFF	TGTGCCAGTAGTATTCAAGCGGGATCTTACAATGAGCAGTTCTTC
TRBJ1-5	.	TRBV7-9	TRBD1	CASSLTGDNQPQHF	TGTGCCAGCAGCTTGACAGGGGACAATCAGCCCCAGCATTTT
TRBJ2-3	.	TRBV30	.	CAWSGPRASDTQYF	TGTGCCTGGAGCGGCCCGAGGGCTAGCGATACGCAGTATTTT
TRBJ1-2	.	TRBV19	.	CASIPDGANYGYTF	TGTGCCAGTATCCCGGACGGGGCTAACTATGGCTACACCTTC
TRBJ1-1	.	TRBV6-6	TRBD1	CASSYGQGSSEAFF	TGTGCCAGCAGTTACGGACAGGGGAGTTCTGAAGCTTTCTTT
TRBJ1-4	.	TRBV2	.	CASSNTGNNEKLFF	TGTGCCAGCAGCAATACCGGGAATAATGAAAAACTGTTTTTT
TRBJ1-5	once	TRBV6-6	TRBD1	CASSYSEGAVNQPQHF	TGTGCCAGCAGTTACTCGGAGGGGGCGGTCAATCAGCCCCAGCATTTT